The entry below gives a single T cell receptor beta chain sequence along with its context. Amplification of TCR beta CDR3 regions used RNA as the template. The TCR CDR3 was amplified in a first-round RT-PCR using the HTBI primer set. A single record per CDR3 protein comes from TCRdb applying MiXCR to the multiplex PCR reads. The sample carries approximately 700,000 distinct CDR3 sequences, roughly 45% recorded once. This specimen comes from a study of T cells in Graves' hyperthyroidism and ophthalmopathy. J lost 1 base, V lost 3 bases, and 18 bases had no gene match. The CDR3 is made up of 21 amino acids. Germline V gene lookup returns CDR1 LNHDA and CDR2 SQIVND (reference sequence).

The material sequenced was peripheral blood or thyroid tissue (not recorded which). V gene TRBV19 combines with J gene TRBJ2-2; 9 positions agree with TRBD2. The clonotype comes from an adult man with Graves' disease, either hyperthyroidism or ophthalmopathy (not recorded which). The CDR3 DNA sequence: TGTGCCAGTAGTATCCAACCATTGCGGGAGGGCCTCGCGGGGAACACCGGGGAGCTGTTTTTT. It is translated as CASSIQPLREGLAGNTGELFF.